The source of this TCR beta chain is a study of Ad26.COV2.S vaccination and SARS-CoV-2 variants. Germline CDR1 and CDR2: MRHNA and SNTAGT. CDR3 length: 13 residues. Trimming shortened V by 2 bases and J by 5 bases, and 9 bases separated the two germline ends. This clone has just one count. The treatment here: 19 received Ad26.COV2.S at low or high dose, single or two shots; roughly 5 received placebo; per-sample allocation not given. Vaccine and placebo recipients were sampled on day 63 after the first injection. Repertoires were generated with immunoSEQ multiplex PCR, while TCRdb's copy carries only in-frame clones and drops some. The sample has 400,000 to 450,000 clones; approximately 92% are singletons.

The rearrangement joins TRBV6-4 to TRBJ1-1; D perhaps matches TRBD1 (5 bases). This sequence was found in a person aged 18-65 years who received the Ad26.COV2.S COVID-19 vaccine or a placebo. The sequencing here drew on peripheral blood, taken in a trial of Ad26.COV2.S vaccine versus placebo. CDR3 DNA sequence: TGTGCCAGCAGTGACGGGGCGGGAACTGAAGCTTTCTTT. Translation gives CASSDGAGTEAFF.